This TCR beta chain originates from a study of CD8 T cells in ankylosing spondylitis. Findings and caveats of the study: According to the report, clones linked to the disease were significantly enriched in matched synovial fluid samples taken from ankylosing spondylitis patients. Clones that were linked to disease were CD8+ and were relatively rare in peripheral blood. About 8 highly homologous variants made up a TCR beta motif, and this motif appeared characteristic of ankylosing spondylitis blood.

This CDR3 spans 14 amino acids. CDR1 is SGHRS and CDR2 is YFSETQ in the germline V gene. Trimming cost V 6 bases and J 5 bases, with 17 bases left between them. Concerning this clonotype itself: Its target is unknown.

Construction of TCR beta libraries was performed using quantitative 5'-RACE with molecular barcodes. Using its own MiXCR run on the 5' RACE reads, TCRdb lists one record per CDR3 protein. This sample carries 130,000 or so distinct CDR3 sequences, roughly 17% of them seen once, and the ten largest clones take roughly a third. The sequenced material came from blood, either unsorted or a sorted T cell fraction (not recorded which). The source of this sequence is a male donor with ankylosing spondylitis. The chain recombines TRBV5-1 with TRBJ1-2; D is possibly TRBD1 (6 bases). CDR3 sequence: CASNLDRRPYGYTF. For the CDR3, the DNA is TGCGCCAGCAACCTCGACAGGCGGCCTTATGGCTACACCTTC. Based on the CDR3 plus reference TRBV5-1 and TRBJ1-2, the full variable domain is KAGVTQTPRYLIKTRGQQVTLSCSPISGHRSVSWYQQTPGQGLQFLFEYFSETQRNKGNFPGRFSGRQFSNSRSEMNVSTLELGDSALYLCASNLDRRPYGYTFGSGTRLTVV.